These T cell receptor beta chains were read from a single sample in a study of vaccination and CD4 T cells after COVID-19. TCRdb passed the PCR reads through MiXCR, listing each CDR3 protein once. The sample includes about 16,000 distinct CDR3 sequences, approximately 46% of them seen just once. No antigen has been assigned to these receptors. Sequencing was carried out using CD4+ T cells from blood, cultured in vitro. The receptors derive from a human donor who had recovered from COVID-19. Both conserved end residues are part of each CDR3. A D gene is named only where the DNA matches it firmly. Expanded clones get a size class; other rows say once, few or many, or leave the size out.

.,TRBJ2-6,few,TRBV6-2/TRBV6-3,CASSYSSGANVLTF,TGTGCCAGCAGTTACAGCTCTGGGGCCAACGTCCTGACTTTC
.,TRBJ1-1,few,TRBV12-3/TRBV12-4,CASSLKGRSEAFF,TGTGCCAGCAGTTTGAAGGGTCGCTCTGAAGCTTTCTTT
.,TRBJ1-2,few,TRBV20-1,CSAMAGTNYGYTF,TGCAGTGCGATGGCAGGCACTAACTATGGCTACACCTTC
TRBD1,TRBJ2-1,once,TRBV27,CASSFKGGQGRKKYNEQFF,TGTGCCAGCAGTTTTAAAGGGGGACAGGGTCGAAAGAAATACAATGAGCAGTTCTTC
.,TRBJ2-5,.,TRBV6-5,CASSSQETQYF,TGTGCCAGCAGTTCCCAAGAGACCCAGTACTTC
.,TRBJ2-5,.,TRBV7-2,CASSRGLGRGGSETQYF,TGTGCCAGCAGCCGGGGCCTGGGCAGGGGCGGATCAGAGACCCAGTACTTC
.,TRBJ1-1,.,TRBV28,CASSPSNTEAFF,TGTGCCAGCTCCCCTTCAAACACTGAAGCTTTCTTT
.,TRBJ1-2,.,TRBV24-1,CATSDFRGYTF,TGTGCCACCAGTGATTTCAGGGGCTACACCTTC
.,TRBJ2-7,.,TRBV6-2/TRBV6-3,CASSLLSSYEQYF,TGTGCCAGCAGTTTACTGTCCTCCTACGAGCAGTACTTC
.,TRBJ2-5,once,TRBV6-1,CASSRLMRGGAGETQYF,TGTGCCAGCAGTCGACTGATGCGAGGGGGGGCGGGGGAGACCCAGTACTTC
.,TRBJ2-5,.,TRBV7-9,CASSYRAVSGQRETQYF,TGTGCCAGCAGCTACAGGGCCGTCAGCGGGCAGAGAGAGACCCAGTACTTC
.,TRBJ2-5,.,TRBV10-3,CAISPGIGLSETQYF,TGTGCCATCAGTCCAGGGATAGGGCTTTCAGAGACCCAGTACTTC
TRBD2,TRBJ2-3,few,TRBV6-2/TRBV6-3,CASTGTSGGMSTDTQYF,TGTGCCAGCACCGGGACTAGCGGGGGGATGAGCACAGATACGCAGTATTTT
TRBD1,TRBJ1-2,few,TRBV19,CASSMLGQGARGYTF,TGTGCCAGTAGTATGTTGGGACAGGGGGCGAGGGGCTACACCTTC
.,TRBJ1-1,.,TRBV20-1,CSARNPSGNTEAFF,TGCAGTGCTAGAAACCCCAGCGGAAACACTGAAGCTTTCTTT
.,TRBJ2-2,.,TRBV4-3,CASSLGPGQVSSGELFF,TGCGCCAGCAGCCTGGGCCCAGGTCAGGTTAGCTCCGGGGAGCTGTTTTTT
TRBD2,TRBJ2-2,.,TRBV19,CASSISGGTGELFF,TGTGCCAGTAGTATATCGGGGGGCACCGGGGAGCTGTTTTTT
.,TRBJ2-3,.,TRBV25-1,CASSDRTDTQYF,TGTGCCAGCAGCGACAGGACAGATACGCAGTATTTT
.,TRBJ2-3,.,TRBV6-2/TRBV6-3,CASGSEGPTNTQYF,TGTGCCAGCGGAAGCGAGGGGCCCACGAATACGCAGTATTTT
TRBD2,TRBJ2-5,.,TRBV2,CASLAVPQETQYF,TGTGCCAGTCTAGCGGTACCCCAAGAGACCCAGTACTTC
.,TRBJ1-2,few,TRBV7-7,CASSLVFHDYGYTF,TGTGCTAGCAGCTTAGTGTTCCACGACTATGGCTACACCTTC
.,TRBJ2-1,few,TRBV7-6,CASSPPLRVEQFF,TGTGCCAGCAGCCCCCCGCTGCGAGTTGAGCAGTTCTTC